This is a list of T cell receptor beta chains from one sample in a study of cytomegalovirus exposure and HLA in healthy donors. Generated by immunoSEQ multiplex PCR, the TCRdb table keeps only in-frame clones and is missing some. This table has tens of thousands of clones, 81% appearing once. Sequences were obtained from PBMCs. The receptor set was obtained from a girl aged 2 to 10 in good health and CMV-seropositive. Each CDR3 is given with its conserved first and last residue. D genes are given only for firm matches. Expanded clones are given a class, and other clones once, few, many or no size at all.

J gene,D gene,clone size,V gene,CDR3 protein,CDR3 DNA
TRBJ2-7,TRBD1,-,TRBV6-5,CASRDHGTGGYEQYF,TGTGCCAGCAGGGACCACGGGACAGGGGGCTACGAGCAGTACTTC
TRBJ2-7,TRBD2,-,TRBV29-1,CSVRGGLTYEQYF,TGCAGCGTTCGGGGGGGGCTGACCTACGAGCAGTACTTC
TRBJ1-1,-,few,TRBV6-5,CASRYLNTEAFF,TGTGCCAGCAGATATTTGAACACTGAAGCTTTCTTT
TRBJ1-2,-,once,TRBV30,CAWSVGGNGYTF,TGTGCCTGGAGTGTGGGGGGAAATGGCTACACCTTC
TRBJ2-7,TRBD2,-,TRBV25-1,CATGTSGTYEQYF,TGTGCCACCGGGACTAGCGGGACATACGAGCAGTACTTC
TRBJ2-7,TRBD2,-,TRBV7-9,CASSLVSSGSYEQYF,TGTGCCAGCAGCTTAGTCTCTAGCGGTTCCTACGAGCAGTACTTC
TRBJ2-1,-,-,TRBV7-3,CASSRGPGLNEQFF,TGTGCCAGCAGCCGAGGACCAGGGTTGAATGAGCAGTTCTTC
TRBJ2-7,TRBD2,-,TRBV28,CATRGGQSYEQYF,TGTGCCACCCGGGGGGGCCAGTCCTACGAGCAGTACTTC
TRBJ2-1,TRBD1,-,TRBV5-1,CASSGDRGGSYNEQFF,TGCGCCAGCAGCGGAGACAGGGGTGGCTCCTACAATGAGCAGTTCTTC
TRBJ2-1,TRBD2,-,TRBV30,CAWRSSGSNEQFF,TGTGCCTGGAGATCGAGCGGGAGCAATGAGCAGTTCTTC
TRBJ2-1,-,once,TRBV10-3,CAIMGRDRQFF,TGTGCCATCATGGGGCGGGACAGACAGTTCTTC
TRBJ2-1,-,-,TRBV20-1,CSAYYRDEQFF,TGCAGTGCTTATTATCGTGATGAGCAGTTCTTC
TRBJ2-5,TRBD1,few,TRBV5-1,CASSLGQGAFQETQYF,TGCGCCAGCAGCTTGGGCCAGGGGGCGTTCCAAGAGACCCAGTACTTC
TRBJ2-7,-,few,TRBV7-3,CASSSLPGNYEQYF,TGTGCCAGCAGCTCCCTTCCAGGCAACTACGAGCAGTACTTC
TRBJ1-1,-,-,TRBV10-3,CAISDGVEGGTEAFF,TGTGCCATCAGTGATGGGGTCGAAGGGGGCACTGAAGCTTTCTTT
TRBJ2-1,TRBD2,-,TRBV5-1,CASSPAGGYNEQFF,TGCGCCAGCAGCCCAGCGGGAGGGTACAATGAGCAGTTCTTC
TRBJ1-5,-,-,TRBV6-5,CASSSAGTTNQPQHF,TGTGCCAGCTCCTCAGCCGGGACAACTAATCAGCCCCAGCATTTT
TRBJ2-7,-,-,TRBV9,CASSVGSVAEQYF,TGTGCCAGCAGCGTAGGATCTGTGGCCGAGCAGTACTTC
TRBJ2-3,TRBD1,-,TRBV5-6,CASSRGQPDTQYF,TGTGCCAGCAGCCGGGGACAGCCAGATACGCAGTATTTT
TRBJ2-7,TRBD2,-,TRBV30,CAWGSGSVHEQYF,TGTGCCTGGGGGAGCGGGAGCGTACACGAGCAGTACTTC
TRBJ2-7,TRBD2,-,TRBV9,CASSVDPHPAGGSEQYF,TGTGCCAGCAGCGTAGACCCCCACCCAGCGGGAGGGAGCGAGCAGTACTTC
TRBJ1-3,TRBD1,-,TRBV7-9,CASSEPGQTDSGNTIYF,TGTGCCAGCAGCGAACCGGGACAGACAGACTCTGGAAACACCATATATTTT
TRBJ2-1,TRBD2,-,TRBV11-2,CASSTQLAGGPNEQFF,TGTGCCAGCAGCACCCAACTAGCGGGAGGGCCCAATGAGCAGTTCTTC
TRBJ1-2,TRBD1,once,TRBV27,CASSTGGFNYGYTF,TGTGCCAGCAGTACAGGGGGCTTTAACTATGGCTACACCTTC
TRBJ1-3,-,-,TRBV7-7,CASSLGSGKSGNTIYF,TGTGCCAGCAGCTTAGGCTCAGGGAAGTCTGGAAACACCATATATTTT
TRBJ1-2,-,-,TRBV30,CAWSPPGNYGYTF,TGTGCCTGGAGCCCTCCAGGGAACTATGGCTACACCTTC
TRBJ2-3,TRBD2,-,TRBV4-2,CASTPSGGRLDTQYF,TGTGCCAGCACACCCTCTGGCGGGAGGTTAGATACGCAGTATTTT
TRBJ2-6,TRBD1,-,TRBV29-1,CSVAGQGSASGANVLTF,TGCAGCGTTGCAGGACAGGGGTCCGCTTCTGGGGCCAACGTCCTGACTTTC
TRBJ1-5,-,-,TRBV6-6,CASRPVVEGFGQPQHF,TGTGCCAGCAGACCGGTTGTTGAGGGATTCGGTCAGCCCCAGCATTTT
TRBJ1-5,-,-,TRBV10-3,CAISESPRSDQPQHF,TGTGCCATCAGTGAGAGTCCTAGATCGGATCAGCCCCAGCATTTT
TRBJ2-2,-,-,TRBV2,CASTPRGTEAGELFF,TGTGCCAGCACCCCAAGGGGCACTGAAGCCGGGGAGCTGTTTTTT
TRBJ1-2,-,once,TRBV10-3,CAIRSTSRGNYGYTF,TGTGCCATCAGGTCAACGAGCCGGGGAAACTATGGCTACACCTTC
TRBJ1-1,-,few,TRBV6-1,CASSEFAPGDTEAFF,TGTGCCAGCAGTGAATTTGCCCCAGGGGACACTGAAGCTTTCTTT
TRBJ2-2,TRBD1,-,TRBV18,CASSRAGTGENTGELFF,TGTGCCAGCTCACGGGCCGGGACAGGGGAAAACACCGGGGAGCTGTTTTTT
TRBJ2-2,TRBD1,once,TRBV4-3,CASSLDRQNTGELFF,TGCGCCAGCAGCCTGGACAGGCAGAACACCGGGGAGCTGTTTTTT
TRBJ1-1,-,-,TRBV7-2,CASSLAPTHTEAFF,TGTGCCAGCAGCTTAGCCCCGACTCACACTGAAGCTTTCTTT
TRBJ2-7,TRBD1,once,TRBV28,CASQRTGESYEQYF,TGTGCCAGTCAAAGAACAGGGGAATCCTACGAGCAGTACTTC
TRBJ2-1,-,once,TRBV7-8,CASLGLLEYNEQFF,TGTGCCAGTCTAGGCCTCTTGGAGTACAATGAGCAGTTCTTC
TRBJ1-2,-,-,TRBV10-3,CAIRGADGYTF,TGTGCCATCAGAGGGGCGGATGGCTACACCTTC
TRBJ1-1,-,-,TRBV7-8,CASSLDRQARNTEAFF,TGTGCCAGCAGCTTGGACAGACAGGCAAGGAACACTGAAGCTTTCTTT
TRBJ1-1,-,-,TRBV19,CASSIQVRASTRMNTEAFF,TGTGCCAGTAGTATCCAGGTGCGGGCATCTACCAGGATGAACACTGAAGCTTTCTTT
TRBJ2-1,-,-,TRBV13,CASSLGRTAFNEQFF,TGTGCCAGCAGCTTAGGGCGGACAGCCTTCAATGAGCAGTTCTTC
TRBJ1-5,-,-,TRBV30,CAWNGQGQPQHF,TGTGCCTGGAATGGGCAGGGTCAGCCCCAGCATTTT
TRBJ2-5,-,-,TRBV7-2,CASSLTLGSWETQYF,TGTGCCAGCAGCTTAACGTTGGGGAGTTGGGAGACCCAGTACTTC
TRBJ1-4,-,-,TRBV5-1,CASSERQATNEKLFF,TGCGCCAGCAGCGAACGACAGGCAACTAATGAAAAACTGTTTTTT
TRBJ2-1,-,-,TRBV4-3,CASSQVAWREPIYVSYNEQFF,TGCGCCAGCAGCCAAGTGGCCTGGCGGGAACCAATCTATGTTTCCTACAATGAGCAGTTCTTC
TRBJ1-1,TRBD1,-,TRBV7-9,CASSPDRVNTEAFF,TGTGCCAGCAGCCCGGACAGGGTGAACACTGAAGCTTTCTTT
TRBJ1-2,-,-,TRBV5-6,CASSSGWSPTYGYTF,TGTGCCAGCAGCTCGGGGTGGTCTCCCACCTATGGCTACACCTTC
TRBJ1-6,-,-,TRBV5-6,CASSWGHLHSYNSPLHF,TGTGCCAGCAGTTGGGGACATCTGCACTCCTATAATTCACCCCTCCACTTT
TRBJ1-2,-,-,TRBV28,CVTGNYGYTF,TGTGTCACAGGCAACTATGGCTACACCTTC
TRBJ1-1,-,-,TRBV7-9,CASSLGSPLGNTEAFF,TGTGCCAGCAGCTTAGGTTCTCCTCTCGGGAACACTGAAGCTTTCTTT
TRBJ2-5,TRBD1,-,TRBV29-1,CSVTDRDRGTETQYF,TGCAGCGTTACAGATCGGGACAGGGGGACAGAGACCCAGTACTTC
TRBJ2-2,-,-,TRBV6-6,CASSTSRGRYTGELFF,TGTGCCAGCAGCACCTCACGGGGGAGGTACACCGGGGAGCTGTTTTTT
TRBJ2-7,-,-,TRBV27,CASSPPYRDEQYF,TGTGCCAGCAGTCCCCCTTACAGGGACGAGCAGTACTTC